These 12 T cell receptor beta chains share one sample of origin, sequenced in a study of cytomegalovirus exposure and HLA in healthy donors. With 60 Vbeta and 13 Jbeta primers, the PCR was carried out. Assay: immunoSEQ multiplex PCR; the TCRdb copy retains only in-frame clones and omits some. The data hold around 150,000 clones, with around four fifths observed a single time. The sample comprised PBMCs. The receptor set was obtained from a boy between 2 and 15 years old in good health and CMV-seronegative.

The chain combines TRBV7-2 with TRBJ2-7; TRBD2 might be the D (5 bases). This CDR3 contains 16 residues. The germline V and J ends were trimmed by 1 base and 0 bases, with 13 bases remaining between them. Germline CDR1 reads SGHTA; CDR2 reads FQGNSA. CDR3 sequence (DNA): TGTGCCAGCAGCTTAGGAAGGAGAGCGGTCTCCTACGAGCAGTACTTC. It specifies CASSLGRRAVSYEQYF.

This clone was seen a handful of times. The chain uses TRBV2 and TRBJ1-2; TRBD1 might be the D (6 bases). This CDR3 contains 15 residues. Germline-derived CDR1 and CDR2 are SNHLY and FYNNEI. V lost 5 bases and J 5 bases, leaving 18 bases between the germline ends. The CDR3 DNA is TGTGCCAGCAGTAAAATCAGGGGTTCGGATTATGGCTACACCTTC. It yields the protein CASSKIRGSDYGYTF.

The chain employs TRBV5-4 and TRBJ2-2; no clear D. CDR1 and CDR2 from the germline V gene are SGHNT and YYREEE (reference sequence). The CDR3 runs 16 residues. V lost 4 bases to trimming and J lost 4 bases, with 17 bases between them. CDR3 in DNA: TGTGCCAGCAGCCAAATAATGGTAGCCACCACCGGGGAGCTGTTTTTT. It encodes CASSQIMVATTGELFF.

This clone has just one count. The chain employs TRBV4-1 and TRBJ2-7, with D maybe TRBD2 (5 bases). From germline, CDR1 is MGHRA and CDR2 YSYEKL. Trimming took off 1 base at V and 1 base at J, with 11 bases between the two ends. CDR3 length equals 15 residues. CDR3 sequence: CASSQVEGRSYEQYF. In nucleotides, the CDR3 is TGCGCCAGCAGCCAAGTCGAGGGCCGTTCCTACGAGCAGTACTTC.

This clone came up once. V and J are TRBV30 and TRBJ1-2; 8 bases are a match to TRBD1. CDR3 size: 14 residues. Looked up from germline, CDR1 is GTSNPN and CDR2 is SVGIG (reference sequence). V lost 3 bases, J lost 6 bases, and 9 bases stayed unmatched. This CDR3 is CAWRKGTGVHGYTF. The CDR3 region has the DNA TGTGCCTGGAGGAAGGGGACAGGAGTACATGGCTACACCTTC.

The sample holds one count of this clone. This chain uses TRBV7-3 with TRBJ2-2, with 10 bases aligning to TRBD1. CDR1 SGHTA and CDR2 FQGTGA come from the germline V gene. CDR3 length: 15 residues. J lost 6 bases, V lost 3 bases, and 4 bases had no gene match. CDR3 nucleotide sequence: TGTGCCAGCAGCTTCAAGACAGGGGGCTCCGGGGAGCTGTTTTTT. Protein: CASSFKTGGSGELFF.

The chain uses TRBV18 and TRBJ2-7; maybe TRBD1 (5 bases). Trimming took 4 bases from V and 3 from J, leaving 19 bases between them. CDR3 size: 16 residues. The germline gives CDR1 KGHSH, CDR2 LQKENI. CDR3 nucleotide sequence: TGTGCCAGCTCACGCCTTGGTAGGGGTTTAGTCTACGAGCAGTACTTC. The encoded protein is CASSRLGRGLVYEQYF.

This clone was detected only once. The chain combines TRBV18 with TRBJ2-1, with 10 bases lining up with TRBD1. The CDR3 consists of 16 residues. Germline CDR1 and CDR2: KGHSH and LQKENI. V was pared by 3 bases and J by 9 bases, with 11 bases of the junction left unmatched. CDR3 nucleotide sequence: TGTGCCAGCTCACCGGGGGTCTCGACAGGGGGCTCTGAGCAGTTCTTC. Its translation: CASSPGVSTGGSEQFF.

The rearrangement uses TRBV7-8 and TRBJ1-2; D unresolved. Looked up from germline, CDR1 is SGHVS and CDR2 is FQNEAQ. Trimming removed 1 base at V and 5 bases at J, with 11 bases between. CDR3 size: 14 residues. In DNA form, the CDR3 reads TGTGCCAGCAGCTTAGTTTCCAGTTCATATGGCTACACCTTC. Translating gives CASSLVSSSYGYTF.

The chain joins TRBV5-4 to TRBJ2-7, with 8 positions matching TRBD1. CDR3 length: 15 residues. Losses at the gene ends were 0 bases for V and 6 bases for J; bases not matched to a gene: 8. Germline V CDR1 and CDR2: SGHNT, YYREEE (reference sequence). CDR3 residues: CASSLVGQGKGEQYF. The DNA for the CDR3 is TGTGCCAGCAGCTTGGTTGGACAGGGTAAAGGCGAGCAGTACTTC.

The V call is TRBV10-1, the J call TRBJ2-2; tentative D call: TRBD1 (5 bases). The CDR3 totals 13 residues. Trimming pared 3 bases from V and 3 bases from J, leaving 5 bases between. Germline values: CDR1 WNHNN, CDR2 SYGVQD (reference sequence). Here the CDR3 reads CASSDRDTGELFF. Written as DNA, the CDR3 is TGCGCCAGCAGTGACAGGGACACCGGGGAGCTGTTTTTT.

This chain connects TRBV7-2 to TRBJ2-7; no definite D call. The CDR3 length is 15 residues. The V gene's germline CDR1 is SGHTA and CDR2 FQGNSA. The V gene lost 1 base and the J gene lost 6 bases, with 16 bases spanning the gap. The CDR3 coding sequence is TGTGCCAGCAGCTTAGTTCTGATGAAACCTACCGAGCAGTACTTC. Translated, it gives CASSLVLMKPTEQYF.